The 18 T cell receptor beta chains below come from one sample, sequenced in a study of post-analysis software for immune sequencing data. Broader study findings: Relative to controls, patients had five TRBV segments at higher frequency, with TRBV5-6, TRBV5-1 and TRBV20-1 among these.

Antigens for these TCRs are unknown. Unique molecular identifiers tagged the TCR beta cDNA libraries. TCRdb analysed the PCR reads with MiXCR anew, one entry per CDR3 protein. The sample gives approximately 730,000 distinct CDR3 sequences, roughly 30% of which show up once; around 0.55% is in the top ten. The sequenced material came from blood. The receptors here all came from a girl under 18 with multiple sclerosis.

The chain couples TRBV7-2 to TRBJ1-1, with D maybe TRBD1 (6 bases). V was cut by 2 bases and J by 11 bases, with 18 bases left in between. The germline V gene encodes CDR1 SGHTA and CDR2 FQGNSA. The CDR3 is made up of 14 amino acids. CDR3 loop: CASSLKARGGEAFF. The CDR3 DNA reads TGTGCCAGCAGCTTAAAGGCGAGGGGGGGAGAGGCTTTCTTT. The whole variable domain, remainder taken from reference TRBV7-2 and TRBJ1-1, is GAGVSQSPSNKVTEKGKDVELRCDPISGHTALYWYRQSLGQGLEFLIYFQGNSAPDKSGLPSDRFSAERTGGSVSTLTIQRTQQEDSAVYLCASSLKARGGEAFFGQGTRLTVV.

This chain connects TRBV6-2 or TRBV6-3 to TRBJ1-5, with 12 bases matching TRBD1. CDR1 is MNHEY, CDR2 SVGEGT, per germline. V gave up 6 bases and J gave up 3 bases; unmatched junction bases: 6. This CDR3 is built from 16 residues. CDR3 nucleotides: TGTGCCAGCAGGGCCGGGACAGGGGGCGCCAATCAGCCCCAGCATTTT. Translated: CASRAGTGGANQPQHF.

This clonotype appeared a few times. V is TRBV19 and J is TRBJ2-1; 10 bases match TRBD2. This CDR3 has 14 amino acids. Germline assignment: CDR1 LNHDA and CDR2 SQIVND (reference sequence). V was clipped by 6 bases and J by 6 bases; unmatched bases: 5. CDR3 DNA sequence: TGTGCCAGTAGGCTAGCGGGAGTCCCCAATGAGCAGTTCTTC. Its translation is CASRLAGVPNEQFF. Drawing the rest from reference TRBV19 and TRBJ2-1, the complete variable domain is DGGITQSPKYLFRKEGQNVTLSCEQNLNHDAMYWYRQDPGQGLRLIYYSQIVNDFQKGDIAEGYSVSREKKESFPLTVTSAQKNPTAFYLCASRLAGVPNEQFFGPGTRLTVL.

The chain recombines TRBV5-1 with TRBJ2-1; D is undetermined. The CDR3 totals 12 residues. Germline CDR1 SGHRS, CDR2 YFSETQ. Trimming stripped 4 bases from V and 7 bases from J, with 9 bases between. CDR3 region: CASSVYLNEQFF. DNA for the CDR3: TGCGCCAGCAGCGTATACTTGAATGAGCAGTTCTTC.

J is TRBJ2-7 and V is TRBV7-9; no clear D. The CDR3 has 15 amino acids. In germline, CDR1 is SEHNR, CDR2 FQNEAQ (reference sequence). V was shortened by 2 bases and J by 0 bases, with 11 bases between the two germline ends. This CDR3 is CASSLQSLHSYEQYF. The CDR3 DNA sequence: TGTGCCAGCAGCTTACAAAGCCTCCACTCCTACGAGCAGTACTTC.

The rearrangement links TRBV5-1 to TRBJ2-1; D may correspond to TRBD1 or TRBD2 (5 bases each). Germline V lookup: CDR1 SGHRS, CDR2 YFSETQ. This CDR3 has 16 residues. The ends were cut back, 2 bases at V and 6 bases at J, with 18 bases in the middle. CDR3 residues: CASSFSLGETSNEQFF. As DNA, the CDR3 is TGCGCCAGCAGCTTCTCCCTGGGGGAGACAAGCAATGAGCAGTTCTTC.

The rearrangement joins TRBV28 to TRBJ2-3, with D unresolved. CDR3 size: 16 residues. The germline V gene encodes CDR1 MDHEN and CDR2 SYDVKM. Trimming removed 7 bases from V and 2 bases from J, with 19 bases in between. CDR3 in DNA: TGTGCCAGCACCTTACGCTCGGGCGGCTCCACAGATACGCAGTATTTT. Protein product: CASTLRSGGSTDTQYF.

The sample holds many counts of this clonotype. The chain links TRBV7-2 to TRBJ2-5; D call uncertain. CDR3 size: 11 residues. The germline CDR1 and CDR2 sequences are SGHTA and FQGNSA. V lost 5 bases and J lost 5, with 6 bases in between. The CDR3 nucleotides read TGTGCCAGCAGCCCACTGGAGACCCAGTACTTC. Amino acid sequence: CASSPLETQYF.

V gene TRBV7-2 combines with J gene TRBJ1-2; D is unclear. The germline V gene encodes CDR1 SGHTA and CDR2 FQGNSA. Trimming took off 5 bases at V and 4 bases at J, with 14 bases between the two ends. The CDR3 runs 14 residues. CDR3 DNA sequence: TGTGCCAGCAGCCCGGACCGGAATTGCTATGGCTACACCTTC. Its protein product is CASSPDRNCYGYTF.

Notes on this clonotype: Being one base from a much bigger clone, this may be a read error. CDR3 coding DNA: TGTGCCACCAGCCCCGGGACTCAAACTAATGGAAAACTGTTTTTT. This translates into CATSPGTQTNGKLFF. The chain couples TRBV15 to TRBJ1-4; D is possibly TRBD1 (5 bases). This CDR3 has 15 residues. Germline lookup yields CDR1 LNHNV and CDR2 YYDKDF (reference sequence). Complete variable domain (other parts from reference TRBV15 and TRBJ1-4): DAMVIQNPRYQVTQFGKPVTLSCSQTLNHNVMYWYQQKSSQAPKLLFHYYDKDFNNEADTPDNFQSRRPNTSFCFLDIRSPGLGDTAMYLCATSPGTQTNGKLFFGSGTQLSVL.

The V call is TRBV11-2, the J call TRBJ2-5; tentative D call: TRBD2 (6 bases). Germline CDR1 SGHAT, CDR2 FQNNGV. The CDR3 covers 16 residues. V was clipped by 1 base and J by 5 bases, with 17 bases between them. DNA for the CDR3: TGTGCCAGCAGCTTAGTTCTGGGGCAGGGAGGTGAGACCCAGTACTTC. It specifies CASSLVLGQGGETQYF.

The rearrangement links TRBV4-2 to TRBJ1-2; 7 positions agree with TRBD1. Trimming cost V 0 bases and J 4 bases; bases outside gene matches: 17. The length of the CDR3 is 19 residues. Germline loops: CDR1 LGHNA, CDR2 YNFKEQ. For the CDR3, the DNA is TGTGCCAGCAGCCAAGACGGCAACGTGGGGAGGGGGCAGGGCTATGGCTACACCTTC. This encodes CASSQDGNVGRGQGYGYTF.

This clonotype was seen many times. CDR3 bases: TGTGCCAGCAGCTTGGGTCACGGGTCCGGGCAGGATACGCAGTATTTT. Its protein product is CASSLGHGSGQDTQYF. This sequence joins TRBV5-5 and TRBJ2-3; no definite D call. Germline assignment: CDR1 SGHKS and CDR2 YYEKEE (reference sequence). CDR3 length: 16 amino acids. V lost 0 bases, J lost 6 bases, and 17 bases lay in between.

In DNA, the CDR3 is TGTGCCAGCAGCGTTCCGGGACAGGGGGTGAACACTGAAGCTTTCTTT. Its translation: CASSVPGQGVNTEAFF. The chain combines TRBV7-8 with TRBJ1-1; the match to TRBD1 covers 11 bases. The V and J ends lost 5 bases and 0 bases, in that order; junction bases with no gene match: 5. Germline lookup yields CDR1 SGHVS and CDR2 FQNEAQ. The CDR3 has 16 residues.

The chain has TRBV6-1 and TRBJ2-6; 8 bases agree with TRBD1. CDR1 and CDR2 from the germline V gene are MNHNS and SASEGT. This CDR3 is 18 amino acids long. With 4 bases clipped from V and 4 bases from J, the junction kept 12 bases outside the gene matches. CDR3 in DNA: TGTGCCAGCAGTGCTGGCGCCGGGACAGGTAGCGGGGCCAACGTCCTGACTTTC. As protein: CASSAGAGTGSGANVLTF.

The chain recombines TRBV2 with TRBJ2-1; 9 bases match TRBD2. Trimming cost V 7 bases and J 1 base; bases outside gene matches: 11. The V gene's germline CDR1 is SNHLY and CDR2 FYNNEI. The CDR3 consists of 17 residues. Here the CDR3 reads CASTTPISGSSYNEQFF. The CDR3 bases are TGTGCCAGCACTACGCCCATTAGCGGGAGTTCCTACAATGAGCAGTTCTTC. Full variable domain (remainder filled in from reference TRBV2 and TRBJ2-1): EPEVTQTPSHQVTQMGQEVILRCVPISNHLYFYWYRQILGQKVEFLVSFYNNEISEKSEIFDDQFSVERPDGSNFTLKIRSTKLEDSAMYFCASTTPISGSSYNEQFFGPGTRLTVL.

V and J are TRBV20-1 and TRBJ2-3, with D maybe TRBD2 (5 bases). The CDR3 runs to 12 residues. The germline V gene has CDR1 DFQATT and CDR2 SNEGSKA (reference sequence). Trimming shortened V by 5 bases and J by 6 bases, and 12 bases separated the two germline ends. CDR3 protein: CSAGGSRDTQYF. The CDR3 DNA reads TGCAGTGCTGGAGGATCTAGGGATACGCAGTATTTT.

The CDR3 DNA is TGCAGCGTTCAACCGGGACTAGCGGACGAGCAGTACTTC. Its protein product is CSVQPGLADEQYF. The chain links TRBV29-1 to TRBJ2-7, with TRBD2 matching 11 bases. Losses at the gene ends were 5 bases for V and 5 bases for J; bases not matched to a gene: 5. Germline V gene lookup returns CDR1 SQVTM and CDR2 ANQGSEA. The CDR3 runs to 13 residues.